The next 16 T cell receptor beta chains were all read from a single sample in a study of blood T cell repertoires in COVID-19. Method: immunoSEQ multiplex PCR; TCRdb's copy keeps in-frame clones and lacks some. The table has under 300,000 clones, around 82% seen once. Material: peripheral blood. The receptor set was obtained from an elderly woman with active or convalescent COVID-19.

This clone was counted a single time. V and J are TRBV19 and TRBJ2-7; 9 bases line up with TRBD1. The V segment lost 5 bases and the J segment 2 bases; nucleotides outside the gene matches: 4. Germline V gene lookup returns CDR1 LNHDA and CDR2 SQIVND (reference sequence). The CDR3 totals 14 residues. The CDR3 DNA reads as TGTGCCAGTAGTCCGGGACAGGGCCCCTACGAGCAGTACTTC. Protein product: CASSPGQGPYEQYF.

J is TRBJ2-2 and V is TRBV5-1; 9 bases line up with TRBD1. This CDR3 comprises 16 residues. V lost 0 bases to trimming and J lost 4 bases; unmatched junction nucleotides: 4. In germline, CDR1 is SGHRS, CDR2 YFSETQ. CDR3 bases: TGCGCCAGCAGCTTGGAACAGGGGGCGAGCACCGGGGAGCTGTTTTTT. It is translated as CASSLEQGASTGELFF.

The chain combines TRBV2 with TRBJ1-6; TRBD1 aligns across 8 bases. The ends lost 3 bases at V and 7 bases at J; junction bases unmatched: 8. The CDR3 has 16 amino acids. Looked up from germline, CDR1 is SNHLY and CDR2 is FYNNEI. The CDR3 loop is CASSEWVGQVNSPLHF. The CDR3 bases are TGTGCCAGCAGTGAGTGGGTGGGACAGGTAAATTCACCCCTCCACTTT.

The chain joins TRBV2 to TRBJ2-5; possibly TRBD1 for D (5 bases). The CDR3 is 13 residues long. The V gene's germline CDR1 is SNHLY and CDR2 FYNNEI. V lost 4 bases, J lost 5 bases, and 11 bases lay in between. The chain's CDR3 is CASSVGRAETQYF. For the CDR3, the DNA is TGTGCCAGCAGTGTGGGCAGGGCGGAGACCCAGTACTTC.

V usage is TRBV5-6 and J usage is TRBJ2-7; 11 bases line up with TRBD2. This CDR3 has 14 residues. Germline lookup yields CDR1 SGHDT and CDR2 YYEEEE. V shed 4 bases and J 6 bases; nucleotides not matched to a gene: 6. The CDR3 loop reads CASSAFGLAGEQYF. Written as DNA, the CDR3 is TGTGCCAGCAGCGCCTTTGGACTAGCGGGCGAGCAGTACTTC.

This chain links TRBV5-1 with TRBJ1-5; D is possibly TRBD1 (5 bases). The ends were cut back, 4 bases at V and 1 base at J, with 15 bases in the middle. CDR3 size: 16 residues. Germline V gene data show CDR1 as SGHRS and CDR2 as YFSETQ. The CDR3 is CASSPGLSSSNQPQHF. The CDR3 DNA follows: TGCGCCAGCAGCCCGGGACTCTCCTCGAGCAATCAGCCCCAGCATTTT. The full variable domain, completed using reference TRBV5-1 and TRBJ1-5, is KAGVTQTPRYLIKTRGQQVTLSCSPISGHRSVSWYQQTPGQGLQFLFEYFSETQRNKGNFPGRFSGRQFSNSRSEMNVSTLELGDSALYLCASSPGLSSSNQPQHFGDGTRLSIL.

This chain connects TRBV7-9 to TRBJ2-2, with TRBD1 matching over 7 bases. The germline V gene has CDR1 SEHNR and CDR2 FQNEAQ (reference sequence). CDR3 length: 16 residues. V shed 6 bases and J 1 base; nucleotides not matched to a gene: 8. In DNA, the CDR3 is TGTGCCAGCAGATCCCCCCGGACAGGGAACACCGGGGAGCTGTTTTTT. Its protein is CASRSPRTGNTGELFF.

A remark on this clone: A much larger clonotype is one base distant, so this may be a read error. The J gene is TRBJ2-2, the V gene TRBV5-1, with 9 bases matching TRBD1. V lost 3 bases, J lost 3 bases, and 3 bases stayed unmatched. The germline V gene encodes CDR1 SGHRS and CDR2 YFSETQ. The CDR3 covers 15 residues. In DNA, the CDR3 is TGCGCCAGCAGCTCCGGGACAGGGCACACCGGGGAGCTGTTTTTT. It is translated as CASSSGTGHTGELFF.

The V gene is TRBV2, the J gene TRBJ1-4; 7 bases line up with TRBD1. V trimming: 6 bases; J trimming: 7 bases; junction bases outside the gene matches: 11. The germline CDR1 and CDR2 sequences are SNHLY and FYNNEI. The CDR3 has 15 amino acids. The CDR3 DNA reads TGTGCCAGCAGAGAAACAGGGGCGCGAGGTGAAAAACTGTTTTTT. Its translation is CASRETGARGEKLFF. Supplemented by reference TRBV2 and TRBJ1-4, the full variable domain reads EPEVTQTPSHQVTQMGQEVILRCVPISNHLYFYWYRQILGQKVEFLVSFYNNEISEKSEIFDDQFSVERPDGSNFTLKIRSTKLEDSAMYFCASRETGARGEKLFFGSGTQLSVL.

V and J are TRBV28 and TRBJ2-1, with 7 bases identical to TRBD1. There are 12 residues in the CDR3. Germline V gives CDR1 MDHEN, CDR2 SYDVKM. V lost 5 bases to trimming and J lost 8 bases; unmatched junction nucleotides: 3. The CDR3 DNA reads as TGTGCCAGCAGTCGGACAGGCTATGAGCAGTTCTTC. Protein product: CASSRTGYEQFF.

This chain uses TRBV18 with TRBJ2-1; 13 nucleotides line up with TRBD2. This CDR3 has 18 amino acids. Trimming took 4 bases from V and 0 from J; bases not matched to a gene: 6. Germline CDR1 reads KGHSH; CDR2 reads LQKENI. Here the CDR3 DNA reads TGTGCCAGCTCACGAAGAGGGACTAGCGGGACCTCCTACAATGAGCAGTTCTTC. Amino acid sequence: CASSRRGTSGTSYNEQFF.

V and J are TRBV30 and TRBJ2-7; 9 bases are a match to TRBD1. V lost 3 bases and J lost 5; bases outside the gene matches: 8. CDR1 and CDR2 (germline): GTSNPN, SVGIG (reference sequence). The CDR3 runs to 14 residues. In nucleotides, the CDR3 is TGTGCCTGGAGGACTGGGACAGGGAGGCACGAGCAGTACTTC. Translation gives CAWRTGTGRHEQYF.

V and J are TRBV7-9 and TRBJ2-3; 7 positions match TRBD2. The CDR3 contains 15 residues. The germline gives CDR1 SEHNR, CDR2 FQNEAQ (reference sequence). J gave up 4 bases and V 1 base, and 5 bases lay outside the gene matches. In nucleotides, the CDR3 is TGTGCCAGCAGCTTAGACGGGACTAAGGCAGATACGCAGTATTTT. Protein product: CASSLDGTKADTQYF.

The CDR3: CATSDHGLAGVSEQFF. The CDR3 region has the DNA TGTGCCACCAGTGACCATGGACTAGCGGGAGTGTCTGAGCAGTTCTTC. The V and J genes are TRBV24-1 and TRBJ2-1, with 13 bases that match TRBD2. The germline gives CDR1 KGHDR, CDR2 SFDVKD. The CDR3 spans 16 residues. J lost 9 bases, V lost 4 bases, and 8 bases had no gene match.

The chain links TRBV18 to TRBJ1-1; 11 bases are a match to TRBD1. Germline V CDR1 and CDR2: KGHSH, LQKENI. The CDR3 loop spans 15 amino acids. Trimming took 6 bases from V and 1 from J; bases not matched to a gene: 4. The CDR3 DNA is TGTGCCAGCTCCCGAGGGACAGGGGGGAACACTGAAGCTTTCTTT. This encodes CASSRGTGGNTEAFF.

This chain connects TRBV16 to TRBJ2-4; 9 positions match TRBD1. Germline V gives CDR1 KGHSY, CDR2 FQNENV. With 2 bases clipped from V and 3 bases from J, the junction kept 11 bases outside the gene matches. The CDR3 runs to 18 residues. CDR3 residues: CASSQPTRTGEFKNIQYF. The CDR3 DNA reads as TGTGCCAGCAGCCAACCGACTAGGACAGGGGAATTCAAAAACATTCAGTACTTC.